A selection of T cell receptor beta chains follows, all from one sample in a study of blood T cell repertoires in COVID-19. Profiled with immunoSEQ multiplex PCR; TCRdb holds only in-frame clones, not every one. Of roughly 70,000 clones listed, over 70% are singletons. Sequencing input: peripheral blood. These receptors came from a man between 45 and 60 years old with active COVID-19. The CDR3 runs from the conserved cysteine through the conserved F or W. Fields, in order: CDR3 length, V gene, clone size, J gene, D gene, CDR3 DNA, CDR3 protein. The D gene is left open where the match is weak. For some rows the clone size is stated as once, few or many, or as a class when expanded; others skip it.

len: 13; v_gene: TRBV7-9; abundance: once; j_gene: TRBJ2-1; d_gene: NA; CDR3nt: TGTGCCAGCAGCTTAGTAGCCGTTAATGAGCAGTTCTTC; CDR3aa: CASSLVAVNEQFF
len: 11; v_gene: TRBV25-1; abundance: NA; j_gene: TRBJ1-1; d_gene: NA; CDR3nt: TGTGCCAGCATCTCGGGGGGGCCGGCTTTCTTT; CDR3aa: CASISGGPAFF
len: 16; v_gene: TRBV19; abundance: few; j_gene: TRBJ1-2; d_gene: NA; CDR3nt: TGTGCCAGTAGTGACCGGTTTCGGACCCGAGGGCTGAAGTACACCTTC; CDR3aa: CASSDRFRTRGLKYTF
len: 12; v_gene: TRBV7-9; abundance: NA; j_gene: TRBJ1-1; d_gene: NA; CDR3nt: TGTGCCAGCAGCTTAGATGGACAGAAAGCTTTCTTT; CDR3aa: CASSLDGQKAFF
len: 16; v_gene: TRBV7-2; abundance: NA; j_gene: TRBJ2-4; d_gene: TRBD2; CDR3nt: TGTGCCAGCACCGGGGTGGCGGGACTAGCGGGAAACATTCAGTACTTC; CDR3aa: CASTGVAGLAGNIQYF
len: 13; v_gene: TRBV9; abundance: NA; j_gene: TRBJ2-1; d_gene: NA; CDR3nt: TGTGCCAGCAGCGGACCCAAGGGGGAGGGCTCTCTCTTC; CDR3aa: CASSGPKGEGSLF
len: 15; v_gene: TRBV23-1; abundance: NA; j_gene: TRBJ2-5; d_gene: NA; CDR3nt: TGCGCCAGCAGTCAAATGACAGGAGTCAAAGAGACCCAGTACTTC; CDR3aa: CASSQMTGVKETQYF
len: 11; v_gene: TRBV20-1; abundance: few; j_gene: TRBJ2-5; d_gene: NA; CDR3nt: TGCAGCACCAACCTCGGGGAGACCCAGTACTTC; CDR3aa: CSTNLGETQYF
len: 15; v_gene: TRBV9; abundance: NA; j_gene: TRBJ2-5; d_gene: TRBD2; CDR3nt: TGTGCCAGCAGCGGGGCGGGAGGACGGGGAGAGACCCAGTACTTC; CDR3aa: CASSGAGGRGETQYF
len: 12; v_gene: TRBV5-6; abundance: NA; j_gene: TRBJ2-7; d_gene: NA; CDR3nt: TGTGCCAGCAGCTTGATGCCCAGCGAGCAGTACTTC; CDR3aa: CASSLMPSEQYF
len: 14; v_gene: TRBV9; abundance: once; j_gene: TRBJ2-3; d_gene: NA; CDR3nt: TGTGCCAGCAGCGCCCAGGGGCCTCGGGATACGCAGTATTTT; CDR3aa: CASSAQGPRDTQYF
len: 15; v_gene: TRBV5-4; abundance: NA; j_gene: TRBJ2-7; d_gene: NA; CDR3nt: TGTGCCAGCAGCCTTGGGGATTTAGGGGGAAACGAGCAGTACTTC; CDR3aa: CASSLGDLGGNEQYF
len: 15; v_gene: TRBV7-9; abundance: NA; j_gene: TRBJ1-1; d_gene: NA; CDR3nt: TGTGCCAGCAGCTTAGACCAGATTTCGAACACTGAAGCTTTCTTT; CDR3aa: CASSLDQISNTEAFF
len: 15; v_gene: TRBV7-8; abundance: NA; j_gene: TRBJ2-5; d_gene: TRBD1; CDR3nt: TGTGCCAGCAGCTTAGTGGGACAGGGGAGAGAGACCCAGTACTTC; CDR3aa: CASSLVGQGRETQYF
len: 14; v_gene: TRBV6-2/TRBV6-3; abundance: NA; j_gene: TRBJ2-1; d_gene: NA; CDR3nt: TGTGCCAGCAGTTCTCTTCGACTTGACAATGAGCAGTTCTTC; CDR3aa: CASSSLRLDNEQFF
len: 12; v_gene: TRBV30; abundance: NA; j_gene: TRBJ1-1; d_gene: NA; CDR3nt: TGTGCCTGGACAGGGTTGAACACTGAAGCTTTCTTT; CDR3aa: CAWTGLNTEAFF
len: 14; v_gene: TRBV27; abundance: few; j_gene: TRBJ1-2; d_gene: TRBD1; CDR3nt: TGTGCCAGCAGTCTCAAGGGGGGACAGGCCGGCTACACCTTC; CDR3aa: CASSLKGGQAGYTF
len: 11; v_gene: TRBV7-9; abundance: NA; j_gene: TRBJ2-3; d_gene: NA; CDR3nt: TGTGCCAGCAGGCGGACAGATACGCAGTATTTT; CDR3aa: CASRRTDTQYF
len: 15; v_gene: TRBV19; abundance: once; j_gene: TRBJ2-3; d_gene: TRBD2; CDR3nt: TGTGCCAGTAGTACTAGCGGGACCTACACAGATACGCAGTATTTT; CDR3aa: CASSTSGTYTDTQYF
len: 14; v_gene: TRBV7-6; abundance: NA; j_gene: TRBJ2-7; d_gene: TRBD2; CDR3nt: TGTGCCAGCAGCGTATATACTAGCGGCTACGAGCAGTACTTC; CDR3aa: CASSVYTSGYEQYF
len: 15; v_gene: TRBV6-5; abundance: once; j_gene: TRBJ2-7; d_gene: TRBD1; CDR3nt: TGTGCCAGCAGATTCCGGGACAGGGGTGTCTTCGAGCAGTACTTC; CDR3aa: CASRFRDRGVFEQYF
len: 14; v_gene: TRBV28; abundance: once; j_gene: TRBJ2-3; d_gene: NA; CDR3nt: TGTGCCAGCAGTTTAGGGGCAGGGGTGGATACGCAGTATTTT; CDR3aa: CASSLGAGVDTQYF
len: 14; v_gene: TRBV28; abundance: NA; j_gene: TRBJ1-2; d_gene: TRBD1; CDR3nt: TGTGCCAGCAGTTTGGCCGGGACAGTTTACGGCTACACCTTC; CDR3aa: CASSLAGTVYGYTF
len: 15; v_gene: TRBV6-2/TRBV6-3; abundance: NA; j_gene: TRBJ2-1; d_gene: TRBD1; CDR3nt: TGTGCCAGCAGTTTGGGACAGGGGGCTAGGGACGAGCAGTTCTTC; CDR3aa: CASSLGQGARDEQFF
len: 13; v_gene: TRBV7-2; abundance: many; j_gene: TRBJ1-5; d_gene: NA; CDR3nt: TGTGCCAGCAGCAGCGATATAAATCAGCCCCAGCATTTT; CDR3aa: CASSSDINQPQHF
len: 14; v_gene: TRBV5-4; abundance: NA; j_gene: TRBJ2-3; d_gene: NA; CDR3nt: TGTGCCAGCAGCTCTAACAGGGATACAGATACGCAGTATTTT; CDR3aa: CASSSNRDTDTQYF
len: 15; v_gene: TRBV4-1; abundance: NA; j_gene: TRBJ2-1; d_gene: TRBD2; CDR3nt: TGCGCCAGCAGCCCTGGACTAGCAGGGGCGAGAGAGCAGTTCTTC; CDR3aa: CASSPGLAGAREQFF
len: 15; v_gene: TRBV19; abundance: NA; j_gene: TRBJ2-1; d_gene: TRBD2; CDR3nt: TGTGCCAGTAGTATTTCCAGCGGGGCCTACAATGAGCAGTTCTTC; CDR3aa: CASSISSGAYNEQFF
len: 13; v_gene: TRBV7-3; abundance: NA; j_gene: TRBJ2-3; d_gene: NA; CDR3nt: TGTGCCAGCAGCTCCTCCTTTTTAGATACGCAGTATTTT; CDR3aa: CASSSSFLDTQYF
len: 15; v_gene: TRBV14; abundance: once; j_gene: TRBJ2-3; d_gene: NA; CDR3nt: TGTGCCAGCAGACCCTCCGGGGGAGCCACAGATACGCAGTATTTT; CDR3aa: CASRPSGGATDTQYF
len: 14; v_gene: TRBV5-4; abundance: NA; j_gene: TRBJ2-1; d_gene: NA; CDR3nt: TGTGCCAGCACCCTATACAGCTCCTACAATGAGCAGTTCTTC; CDR3aa: CASTLYSSYNEQFF
len: 17; v_gene: TRBV6-1; abundance: NA; j_gene: TRBJ2-3; d_gene: TRBD2; CDR3nt: TGTGCCAGCAGTGGGCCAAGACTAGCGGCTAGCACAGATACGCAGTATTTT; CDR3aa: CASSGPRLAASTDTQYF
len: 17; v_gene: TRBV24-1; abundance: NA; j_gene: TRBJ2-1; d_gene: TRBD1; CDR3nt: TGTGCCACCAGTGACGCCGGGACAGTAAGCATAAACAATGAGCAGTTCTTC; CDR3aa: CATSDAGTVSINNEQFF
len: 16; v_gene: TRBV2; abundance: NA; j_gene: TRBJ1-3; d_gene: TRBD1; CDR3nt: TGTGCCAGCAGTGAACCGGGACAGGGACCTGGAAACACCATATATTTT; CDR3aa: CASSEPGQGPGNTIYF
len: 12; v_gene: TRBV5-1; abundance: NA; j_gene: TRBJ2-1; d_gene: NA; CDR3nt: TGCGCCAGCAGCTTGGAGGGGATAGGGCAGTTCTTC; CDR3aa: CASSLEGIGQFF
len: 11; v_gene: TRBV7-9; abundance: few; j_gene: TRBJ2-7; d_gene: NA; CDR3nt: TGTGCCAGCAGCTTTCTTTACGAGCAGTACTTC; CDR3aa: CASSFLYEQYF
len: 17; v_gene: TRBV5-1; abundance: NA; j_gene: TRBJ1-4; d_gene: NA; CDR3nt: TGCGCCAGCAGCTTGGGGGTCAGCGCCGCAACTAATGAAAAACTGTTTTTT; CDR3aa: CASSLGVSAATNEKLFF
len: 18; v_gene: TRBV15; abundance: NA; j_gene: TRBJ2-3; d_gene: TRBD2; CDR3nt: TGTGCCACCAGCAGAGTCGGGGGGTCGGCGATGACTCGGGGTACGCAGTATTTT; CDR3aa: CATSRVGGSAMTRGTQYF
len: 14; v_gene: TRBV7-9; abundance: NA; j_gene: TRBJ2-1; d_gene: TRBD1; CDR3nt: TGTGCCAGCAGCTCGAGTGGGACAGGCCTTGAGCAGTTCTTC; CDR3aa: CASSSSGTGLEQFF
len: 14; v_gene: TRBV11-2; abundance: few; j_gene: TRBJ2-7; d_gene: TRBD2; CDR3nt: TGTGCCAGCAGCGGACTAGCGGGAGGGCTCGAGCAGTACTTC; CDR3aa: CASSGLAGGLEQYF
len: 11; v_gene: TRBV20-1; abundance: few; j_gene: TRBJ1-6; d_gene: NA; CDR3nt: TGCAGTGCTACGACAGGCGTAACCCTCCACTTT; CDR3aa: CSATTGVTLHF
len: 14; v_gene: TRBV21-1; abundance: NA; j_gene: TRBJ2-7; d_gene: NA; CDR3nt: TGTGCCAGCAGCCCCCGGGACTCCGCCTACGAGCAGTACTTC; CDR3aa: CASSPRDSAYEQYF
len: 13; v_gene: TRBV9; abundance: NA; j_gene: TRBJ1-1; d_gene: NA; CDR3nt: TGTGCCAGCAGCGTGCTCCCGGACAGTGAAGCTTTCTTT; CDR3aa: CASSVLPDSEAFF
len: 16; v_gene: TRBV28; abundance: NA; j_gene: TRBJ2-3; d_gene: NA; CDR3nt: TGTGCCAGCAGTCCCTTCCGGGACTTTCGCACAGATACGCAGTATTTT; CDR3aa: CASSPFRDFRTDTQYF
len: 15; v_gene: TRBV6-5; abundance: NA; j_gene: TRBJ1-1; d_gene: NA; CDR3nt: TGTGCCAGCATCACAGGAGCCGGTAAGAACACTGAAGCTTTCTTT; CDR3aa: CASITGAGKNTEAFF
len: 14; v_gene: TRBV5-4; abundance: NA; j_gene: TRBJ1-2; d_gene: NA; CDR3nt: TGTGCCAGCAGCTTGGTTCAGCTGACGGGGGGCTACACCTTC; CDR3aa: CASSLVQLTGGYTF
len: 16; v_gene: TRBV3-1/TRBV3-2; abundance: once; j_gene: TRBJ1-2; d_gene: NA; CDR3nt: TGTGCCAGCAGCCAGACACCCAGGGACACGAGAAGGGGCTACACCTTC; CDR3aa: CASSQTPRDTRRGYTF
len: 15; v_gene: TRBV6-5; abundance: NA; j_gene: TRBJ1-2; d_gene: TRBD1; CDR3nt: TGTGCCAGCAGAGAGCGCAGGGGGAAAGGGTATGGCTACACCTTC; CDR3aa: CASRERRGKGYGYTF